This entry lists 28 T cell receptor beta chains sequenced from one sample in a study of shared clonotypes between healthy human individuals. Measured with immunoSEQ multiplex PCR; TCRdb has only the in-frame clones, and not every one. Of more than 900,000 clones in the sample, approximately 80% were seen once. Sequencing input: memory CD4+ T cells from PBMCs. Subset given: CD45RA-negative fraction. The receptors come from a man younger than 30 in good health. Some clones in this sample may be carry-over from other donors' samples.

The V and J genes are TRBV18 and TRBJ1-1; D is unclear. The CDR3 runs 12 residues. Germline V gene lookup returns CDR1 KGHSH and CDR2 LQKENI. V was trimmed by 5 bases and J by 9 bases, leaving 13 bases between them. The CDR3 here is CASSSRDPKAFF. Here the CDR3 DNA reads TGTGCCAGCTCATCCCGGGATCCAAAAGCTTTCTTT.

The sample holds a few counts of this clone. The DNA of the CDR3 is TGTGCCAGCAGTGCCCATACCGGGACAGGGGGAACTGGGGCCAACGTCCTGACTTTC. It encodes CASSAHTGTGGTGANVLTF. The V and J genes are TRBV6-1 and TRBJ2-6; 11 bases match TRBD1. The CDR3 spans 19 residues. Germline CDR1 MNHNS, CDR2 SASEGT. V trimming: 4 bases; J trimming: 2 bases; junction bases outside the gene matches: 10.

This clone was seen a few times. The chain employs TRBV19 and TRBJ1-1; 9 bases line up with TRBD1. CDR3 size: 14 residues. The germline V gene has CDR1 LNHDA and CDR2 SQIVND (reference sequence). V lost 5 bases, J lost 6 bases, and 7 bases stayed unmatched. The CDR3 DNA reads TGTGCCAGTAGTGTATCACAGGGGGCAGCTGAAGCTTTCTTT. It translates to CASSVSQGAAEAFF.

The V gene is TRBV7-2, the J gene TRBJ2-3, with D unclear. The CDR3 is made up of 13 amino acids. V lost 5 bases and J 6 bases, leaving 12 bases between the germline ends. Germline CDR1 and CDR2: SGHTA and FQGNSA. DNA for the CDR3: TGTGCCAGCAGCGTATTAAGTACGGATACGCAGTATTTT. Translation: CASSVLSTDTQYF.

On this clone itself: One base away lies a much larger clone, so this may be a sequencing read error. V and J are TRBV28 and TRBJ1-5; TRBD1 agrees at 7 bases. CDR1 is MDHEN, CDR2 SYDVKM, per germline. The CDR3 extends over 13 amino acids. The V gene end was trimmed by 7 bases and the J gene end by 6 bases; junction bases not matched to a gene: 6. The CDR3, as DNA: TGTGCCAGCACCTTCGACAGGGTTCAGCCCCAGCATTTT. It translates to CASTFDRVQPQHF.

The genes are TRBV10-3 and TRBJ2-7; TRBD1 or TRBD2 may be the D gene (6 bases each). Germline CDR1 is ENHRY and CDR2 is SYGVKD. Deletions cut 8 bases from V and 2 bases from J, with 13 bases between. The CDR3 totals 13 residues. CDR3 in amino acids: CAIGRTETYEQYF. As DNA, the CDR3 is TGTGCCATCGGGAGGACAGAGACCTACGAGCAGTACTTC.

V and J are TRBV7-9 and TRBJ2-1; TRBD2 matches 7 bases. The germline gives CDR1 SEHNR, CDR2 FQNEAQ (reference sequence). J gave up 8 bases and V 1 base, and 8 bases lay outside the gene matches. The CDR3 loop spans 15 amino acids. The DNA of the CDR3 is TGTGCCAGCAGCTTAGGGGGAGGGCTCTTCGATGAGCAGTTCTTC. Amino acid sequence: CASSLGGGLFDEQFF.

In regard to this clone: A much larger clone differs from this one at a single base, so this may be a read error. The rearrangement links TRBV11-1 to TRBJ2-2, with D hard to call. Between the trimmed V and J ends, which lost 5 bases and 1 base, there was a span of 2 bases. This CDR3 is 12 amino acids long. Germline CDR1 SGHAT, CDR2 FQDESV (reference sequence). The CDR3 bases are TGTGCCAGCAGCCAGAACACCGGGGAGCTGTTTTTT. This codes for CASSQNTGELFF.

This chain joins TRBV5-4 and TRBJ2-6; D is unclear. The CDR3 length is 14 residues. Between the trimmed V and J ends, which lost 6 bases and 0 bases, there was a span of 7 bases. Germline CDR1 SGHNT, CDR2 YYREEE (reference sequence). The CDR3 nucleotides read TGTGCCAGCAACCGCGACTCTGGGGCCAACGTCCTGACTTTC. Encoded protein: CASNRDSGANVLTF.

The chain employs TRBV5-1 and TRBJ2-3; 10 positions match TRBD1. Germline V CDR1 and CDR2: SGHRS, YFSETQ. This CDR3 is built from 15 residues. The junction had 7 bases not matched to a gene; V was cut back by 7 bases and J by 2 bases. CDR3 coding DNA: TGCGCCAGCGGCCGACAGGGGGCGGACACAGATACGCAGTATTTT. Protein sequence: CASGRQGADTDTQYF.

This chain joins TRBV7-9 and TRBJ1-2; D unclear. V lost 5 bases, J lost 8 bases, and 12 bases lay in between. The V gene's germline CDR1 is SEHNR and CDR2 FQNEAQ (reference sequence). There are 12 residues in the CDR3. The DNA of the CDR3 is TGTGCCAGCAGCCCTACTGGGTCCGGCTACACCTTC. Its protein product is CASSPTGSGYTF.

In DNA form, the CDR3 reads TGTGCCAGCAGCTTAACGACAGGGGGCGTCTCCGGAAACACCATATATTTT. Translated, it gives CASSLTTGGVSGNTIYF. The chain joins TRBV7-9 to TRBJ1-3; 10 bases map to TRBD1. V lost 2 bases to trimming and J lost 4 bases; unmatched junction nucleotides: 8. Germline loops: CDR1 SEHNR, CDR2 FQNEAQ (reference sequence). The CDR3 extends over 17 amino acids.

V usage is TRBV10-3 and J usage is TRBJ2-3, with a possible D match to TRBD2 (6 bases). Trimming pared 10 bases from V and 2 bases from J, leaving 16 bases between. The CDR3 contains 14 residues. CDR1 and CDR2 from the germline V gene are ENHRY and SYGVKD. CDR3 in DNA: TGTGCCAACCTACTAGCAGGGCACACAGATACGCAGTATTTT. Encoded protein: CANLLAGHTDTQYF.

Details on this clone: A single base separates this from a much larger clone, so it may be a read error. Different DNA sequences within this sample yield the same CDR3. The rearrangement links TRBV7-9 to TRBJ2-1; no reliable D call. This CDR3 spans 13 amino acids. V was clipped by 3 bases and J by 4 bases, with 7 bases between them. The V gene's germline CDR1 is SEHNR and CDR2 FQNEAQ (reference sequence). The CDR3 here is CASSLTGYNEQFF. CDR3 sequence (DNA): TGTGCCAGCAGCTTGACCGGGTACAATGAGCAGTTCTTC.

The chain employs TRBV19 and TRBJ2-5; either TRBD1 or TRBD2 may supply D (6 bases each). Germline loops: CDR1 LNHDA, CDR2 SQIVND (reference sequence). The CDR3 consists of 11 residues. V lost 7 bases to trimming and J lost 5 bases, with 8 bases between them. In nucleotides, the CDR3 is TGTGCCAGTATGGGGGGCGAGACCCAGTACTTC. The encoded protein is CASMGGETQYF. Full variable domain (outside the CDR3, taken from reference TRBV19 and TRBJ2-5): DGGITQSPKYLFRKEGQNVTLSCEQNLNHDAMYWYRQDPGQGLRLIYYSQIVNDFQKGDIAEGYSVSREKKESFPLTVTSAQKNPTAFYLCASMGGETQYFGPGTRLLVL.

This chain uses TRBV9 with TRBJ2-7; 8 bases are shared with TRBD2. CDR3 size: 15 residues. V lost 0 bases to trimming and J lost 3 bases; unmatched junction nucleotides: 5. In germline, CDR1 is SGDLS, CDR2 YYNGEE. CDR3 in amino acids: CASSVGREVDYEQYF. DNA of the CDR3: TGTGCCAGCAGCGTAGGGCGGGAGGTGGACTACGAGCAGTACTTC.

This clone was seen repeatedly, ten times or more. In DNA form, the CDR3 reads TGTGCCAGCAGTGAAGGGCAGGGGGCCGGGGCCAACGTCCTGACTTTC. Translating gives CASSEGQGAGANVLTF. This sequence joins TRBV2 and TRBJ2-6, with TRBD1 matching 8 bases. The CDR3 has 16 amino acids. Losses at the gene ends were 1 base for V and 4 bases for J; bases not matched to a gene: 3. Germline CDR1 is SNHLY and CDR2 is FYNNEI.

J is TRBJ1-5 and V is TRBV5-1; tentatively, D is TRBD1 (6 bases). Germline V CDR1 and CDR2: SGHRS, YFSETQ. V lost 5 bases to trimming and J lost 1 base, with 22 bases between them. This CDR3 is 18 amino acids long. The CDR3 region is CASSQQGGPNKSNQPQHF. The CDR3 DNA reads TGCGCCAGCAGTCAACAGGGTGGACCCAACAAAAGCAATCAGCCCCAGCATTTT.

CDR3 DNA: TGCGCCAGCAGCTTGCCCCCGGGTAACACCGGGGAGCTGTTTTTT. Protein sequence: CASSLPPGNTGELFF. The chain couples TRBV5-1 to TRBJ2-2; D uncertain. This CDR3 is 15 amino acids long. The V and J ends lost 1 base and 2 bases respectively, with 9 bases between them. Germline lookup yields CDR1 SGHRS and CDR2 YFSETQ.

The gene calls are TRBV12-5 and TRBJ2-2; TRBD1 matches at 8 bases. The CDR3 length is 14 residues. The trim removed 5 bases at V and 7 bases at J, leaving 6 bases unmatched. Germline assignment: CDR1 LGHNT and CDR2 FRNRAP. CDR3 DNA sequence: TGTGCTAGTGGTGGACAGGGTGGGAACGGGGAGCTGTTTTTT. Translation gives CASGGQGGNGELFF. Full variable domain (missing parts from reference TRBV12-5 and TRBJ2-2): DARVTQTPRHKVTEMGQEVTMRCQPILGHNTVFWYRQTMMQGLELLAYFRNRAPLDDSGMPKDRFSAEMPDATLATLKIQPSEPRDSAVYFCASGGQGGNGELFFGEGSRLTVL.

The chain couples TRBV18 to TRBJ1-1; D is perhaps TRBD1 (5 bases). V dropped 3 bases and J dropped 0 bases, with 14 bases sitting between them. CDR3 size: 16 residues. CDR1 and CDR2 (germline): KGHSH, LQKENI. This CDR3 reads CASSPLKQELNTEAFF. CDR3 sequence (DNA): TGTGCCAGCTCACCCCTAAAACAGGAATTGAACACTGAAGCTTTCTTT.

This clone was seen once. CDR3 residues: CASSLVKGEDTQYF. The CDR3 DNA is TGCGCCAGCAGCTTGGTGAAGGGGGAAGATACGCAGTATTTT. This sequence joins TRBV5-1 and TRBJ2-3; D may be TRBD1 (6 bases). This CDR3 comprises 14 residues. The germline V and J ends were trimmed by 0 bases and 5 bases, with 10 bases remaining between them. Per germline, CDR1 SGHRS and CDR2 YFSETQ.

The V gene is TRBV19, the J gene TRBJ1-1, with 8 bases that match TRBD1. CDR1 and CDR2 (germline): LNHDA, SQIVND (reference sequence). V gave up 5 bases and J gave up 7 bases; unmatched junction bases: 15. The CDR3 loop spans 16 amino acids. The DNA of the CDR3 is TGTGCCAGTAGTCCCGGGGACAGGACTATACTGGGTGAAGCTTTCTTT. This encodes CASSPGDRTILGEAFF.

V gene TRBV11-2 combines with J gene TRBJ2-3; weak D call: TRBD2 (5 bases). In germline, CDR1 is SGHAT, CDR2 FQNNGV. This CDR3 comprises 14 residues. Trimming pared 5 bases from V and 0 bases from J, leaving 9 bases between. For the CDR3, the DNA is TGTGCCAGCAGCGAGGACTGGAGCACAGATACGCAGTATTTT. Its translation is CASSEDWSTDTQYF.

This clone was found many times. V usage is TRBV6-4 and J usage is TRBJ2-7; D not resolved. Germline assignment: CDR1 MRHNA and CDR2 SNTAGT. The ends were cut back, 6 bases at V and 0 bases at J, with 18 bases in the middle. The length of the CDR3 is 16 residues. The CDR3 sequence is CASSPQYWVRSYEQYF. CDR3 in DNA: TGTGCCAGCAGCCCCCAGTATTGGGTCCGCTCCTACGAGCAGTACTTC.

This chain links TRBV6-6 with TRBJ2-5, with 13 bases matching TRBD2. J gave up 6 bases and V 5 bases, and 6 bases lay outside the gene matches. CDR1 is MNHNY and CDR2 is SVGAGI in the germline V gene (reference sequence). The CDR3 runs to 15 residues. The CDR3 coding sequence is TGTGCCAGCAGTCGGACTAGCGGGAGCACTCAGACCCAGTACTTC. Translated, it gives CASSRTSGSTQTQYF.

J is TRBJ2-7 and V is TRBV19; TRBD1 is a possible D gene (5 bases). Germline V gene sequence: CDR1 LNHDA, CDR2 SQIVND (reference sequence). The V gene lost 9 bases and the J gene lost 4 bases, with 13 bases spanning the gap. CDR3 length: 12 residues. CDR3 amino acids: CASARAGYEQYF. The CDR3 DNA reads as TGTGCCAGCGCCAGGGCCGGGTACGAGCAGTACTTC.

CDR3 protein: CASSLAGVVDTQYF. CDR3 sequence (DNA): TGTGCCAGCAGCTTAGCGGGAGTTGTGGATACGCAGTATTTT. The chain recombines TRBV11-2 with TRBJ2-3; tentative D call: TRBD2 (6 bases). Germline V lookup: CDR1 SGHAT, CDR2 FQNNGV. This CDR3 has 14 residues. The V and J ends lost 1 base and 6 bases respectively, with 11 bases between them. Variable domain in full (rest from reference TRBV11-2 and TRBJ2-3): EAGVAQSPRYKIIEKRQSVAFWCNPISGHATLYWYQQILGQGPKLLIQFQNNGVVDDSQLPKDRFSAERLKGVDSTLKIQPAKLEDSAVYLCASSLAGVVDTQYFGPGTRLTVL.